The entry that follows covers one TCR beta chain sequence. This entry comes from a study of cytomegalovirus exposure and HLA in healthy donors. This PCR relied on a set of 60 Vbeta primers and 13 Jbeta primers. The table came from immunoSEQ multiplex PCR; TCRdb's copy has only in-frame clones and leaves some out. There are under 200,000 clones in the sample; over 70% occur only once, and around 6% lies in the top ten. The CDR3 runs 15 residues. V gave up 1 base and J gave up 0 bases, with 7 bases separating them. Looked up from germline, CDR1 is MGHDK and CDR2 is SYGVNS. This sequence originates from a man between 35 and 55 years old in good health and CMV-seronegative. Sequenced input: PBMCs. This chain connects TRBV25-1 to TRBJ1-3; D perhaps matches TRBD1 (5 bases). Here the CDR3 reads CASSEWGVSGNTIYF. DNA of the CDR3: TGTGCCAGCAGTGAATGGGGGGTCTCTGGAAACACCATATATTTT.